This T cell receptor beta chain was observed in a study of blood T cells in healthy people across ages. Study-wide findings and caveats: Per million T cells, TCR beta diversity dropped about linearly as age rose.

The authors ran a second PCR of roughly 6 to 12 cycles using a sample-barcoded 5' primer and a J-beta primer mix. TCRdb re-called the 5' RACE reads through MiXCR, storing one row per CDR3 protein. The data show 1.2 million to 1.5 million distinct CDR3 sequences, with around 55% seen just once and about 6.7% held by the top ten. Germline values: CDR1 MGHRA, CDR2 YSYEKL. The CDR3 consists of 17 residues. V was shortened by 1 base and J by 4 bases, with 17 bases between the two germline ends. There are a few counts of this clonotype. The antigen remains undetermined. The chain recombines TRBV4-1 with TRBJ2-1; D possibly uses TRBD1 or TRBD2 (7 bases each). Input material: blood. This TCR derives from a young man in good health. CDR3 in DNA: TGCGCCAGCAGCCAAGTCCAGGGAGGGGGCCCATACAATGAGCAGTTCTTC. Translated: CASSQVQGGGPYNEQFF.